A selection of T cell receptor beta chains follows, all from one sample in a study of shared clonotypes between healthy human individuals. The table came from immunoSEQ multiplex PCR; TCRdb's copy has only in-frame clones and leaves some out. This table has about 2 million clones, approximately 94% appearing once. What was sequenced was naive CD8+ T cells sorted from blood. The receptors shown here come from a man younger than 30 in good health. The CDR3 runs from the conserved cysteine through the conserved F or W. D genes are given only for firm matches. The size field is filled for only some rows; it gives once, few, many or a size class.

CDR3aa: CASSTIPGSYEQYF
CDR3nt: TGTGCCAGCAGTACGATTCCCGGATCCTACGAGCAGTACTTC
d_gene: NA
len: 14
v_gene: TRBV2
abundance: NA
j_gene: TRBJ2-7

CDR3aa: CASSQQGFLSYEQYF
CDR3nt: TGTGCCAGCAGTCAACAGGGGTTTTTATCCTACGAGCAGTACTTC
d_gene: TRBD1
len: 15
v_gene: TRBV28
abundance: NA
j_gene: TRBJ2-7

CDR3aa: CASSVSGDTGELFF
CDR3nt: TGTGCCAGCAGCGTCAGCGGGGACACCGGGGAGCTGTTTTTT
d_gene: TRBD2
len: 14
v_gene: TRBV9
abundance: once
j_gene: TRBJ2-2

CDR3aa: CASSQDLLAGDYNEQFF
CDR3nt: TGCGCCAGCAGCCAAGATTTGCTAGCGGGAGACTACAATGAGCAGTTCTTC
d_gene: TRBD2
len: 17
v_gene: TRBV4-3
abundance: once
j_gene: TRBJ2-1

CDR3aa: CASSPSAGEEYDEQFF
CDR3nt: TGTGCCAGCAGTCCCTCAGCGGGAGAGGAATACGATGAGCAGTTCTTC
d_gene: TRBD2
len: 16
v_gene: TRBV27
abundance: NA
j_gene: TRBJ2-1

CDR3aa: CACLGGSNYGYTF
CDR3nt: TGTGCCTGCCTAGGGGGCAGTAACTATGGCTACACCTTC
d_gene: TRBD1
len: 13
v_gene: TRBV5-8
abundance: NA
j_gene: TRBJ1-2

CDR3aa: CASSIDYNEQFF
CDR3nt: TGCGCCAGCAGCATTGACTACAATGAGCAGTTCTTC
d_gene: NA
len: 12
v_gene: TRBV10-2
abundance: NA
j_gene: TRBJ2-1

CDR3aa: CASSQDGGQGLSEAFF
CDR3nt: TGCGCCAGCAGCCAAGATGGAGGACAGGGATTGTCTGAAGCTTTCTTT
d_gene: TRBD1
len: 16
v_gene: TRBV4-3
abundance: NA
j_gene: TRBJ1-1

CDR3aa: CASSQERGSGNTIYF
CDR3nt: TGCGCCAGCAGCCAAGAGAGGGGCTCTGGAAACACCATATATTTT
d_gene: NA
len: 15
v_gene: TRBV4-1
abundance: few
j_gene: TRBJ1-3

CDR3aa: CASSPWTGGSYEQYF
CDR3nt: TGCGCCAGCAGCCCGTGGACAGGGGGCTCCTACGAGCAGTACTTC
d_gene: TRBD1
len: 15
v_gene: TRBV5-1
abundance: NA
j_gene: TRBJ2-7

CDR3aa: CAWSVTASEQYF
CDR3nt: TGTGCCTGGAGTGTAACGGCTAGCGAGCAGTACTTC
d_gene: NA
len: 12
v_gene: TRBV30
abundance: NA
j_gene: TRBJ2-7

CDR3aa: CASSFGGASGANVLTF
CDR3nt: TGTGCCAGCAGCTTTGGAGGGGCTAGTGGGGCCAACGTCCTGACTTTC
d_gene: NA
len: 16
v_gene: TRBV11-2
abundance: once
j_gene: TRBJ2-6

CDR3aa: CASSLDVLAGSTDTQYF
CDR3nt: TGTGCCAGCAGCTTAGATGTCCTAGCGGGAAGCACAGATACGCAGTATTTT
d_gene: TRBD2
len: 17
v_gene: TRBV11-2
abundance: NA
j_gene: TRBJ2-3

CDR3aa: CASSLAGVTLHF
CDR3nt: TGTGCCAGCAGCTTAGCAGGGGTCACCCTCCACTTT
d_gene: NA
len: 12
v_gene: TRBV7-9
abundance: NA
j_gene: TRBJ1-6

CDR3aa: CASSLVRTGELFF
CDR3nt: TGTGCCAGCAGCTTGGTGCGAACCGGGGAGCTGTTTTTT
d_gene: NA
len: 13
v_gene: TRBV5-5
abundance: NA
j_gene: TRBJ2-2

CDR3aa: CASSLRAGKYNEQFF
CDR3nt: TGTGCCAGCAGTTTGAGAGCGGGAAAGTACAATGAGCAGTTCTTC
d_gene: TRBD2
len: 15
v_gene: TRBV27
abundance: NA
j_gene: TRBJ2-1

CDR3aa: CASSPGVGASGYTF
CDR3nt: TGTGCCAGCAGTCCAGGGGTGGGGGCTAGTGGCTACACCTTC
d_gene: NA
len: 14
v_gene: TRBV27
abundance: NA
j_gene: TRBJ1-2

CDR3aa: CASSLAVGEQPQHF
CDR3nt: TGTGCCAGCAGTTTAGCCGTAGGGGAACAGCCCCAGCATTTT
d_gene: NA
len: 14
v_gene: TRBV28
abundance: once
j_gene: TRBJ1-5

CDR3aa: CASRRVGTEAFF
CDR3nt: TGTGCCAGCAGGCGGGTTGGGACTGAAGCTTTCTTT
d_gene: NA
len: 12
v_gene: TRBV27
abundance: NA
j_gene: TRBJ1-1

CDR3aa: CASSGSAGSYEQYF
CDR3nt: TGTGCCAGCAGTGGATCCGCCGGTTCCTACGAGCAGTACTTC
d_gene: NA
len: 14
v_gene: TRBV6-1
abundance: NA
j_gene: TRBJ2-7

CDR3aa: CASSWGTSGGTDTQYF
CDR3nt: TGTGCCAGCAGCTGGGGGACTAGCGGGGGCACAGATACGCAGTATTTT
d_gene: TRBD2
len: 16
v_gene: TRBV5-6
abundance: NA
j_gene: TRBJ2-3

CDR3aa: CASSPRAGDYEQYF
CDR3nt: TGTGCCAGCAGCCCCCGGGCGGGAGACTACGAGCAGTACTTC
d_gene: TRBD2
len: 14
v_gene: TRBV5-6
abundance: NA
j_gene: TRBJ2-7

CDR3aa: CASSELDGYNEQFF
CDR3nt: TGTGCCAGCAGTGAATTGGACGGATACAATGAGCAGTTCTTC
d_gene: NA
len: 14
v_gene: TRBV2
abundance: NA
j_gene: TRBJ2-1

CDR3aa: CASQQGTAEYNEQFF
CDR3nt: TGTGCCAGCCAGCAAGGGACCGCCGAATACAATGAGCAGTTCTTC
d_gene: NA
len: 15
v_gene: TRBV6-1
abundance: NA
j_gene: TRBJ2-1

CDR3aa: CASSPYQRGFTGELFF
CDR3nt: TGTGCCAGCAGCCCTTACCAGCGGGGGTTCACCGGGGAGCTGTTTTTT
d_gene: TRBD2
len: 16
v_gene: TRBV11-2
abundance: NA
j_gene: TRBJ2-2

CDR3aa: CASALGWDQPQHF
CDR3nt: TGTGCCAGTGCTTTGGGTTGGGATCAGCCCCAGCATTTT
d_gene: NA
len: 13
v_gene: TRBV27
abundance: NA
j_gene: TRBJ1-5